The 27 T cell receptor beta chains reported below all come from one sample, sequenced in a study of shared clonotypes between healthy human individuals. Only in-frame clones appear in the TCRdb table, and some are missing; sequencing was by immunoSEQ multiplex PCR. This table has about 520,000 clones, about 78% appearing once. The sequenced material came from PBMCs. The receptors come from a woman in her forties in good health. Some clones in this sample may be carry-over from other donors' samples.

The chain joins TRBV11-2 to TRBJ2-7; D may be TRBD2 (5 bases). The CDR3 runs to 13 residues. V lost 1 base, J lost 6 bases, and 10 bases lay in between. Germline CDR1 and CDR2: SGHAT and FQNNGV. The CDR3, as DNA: TGTGCCAGCAGCTTAGTCACCCGGGGCGAGCAGTACTTC. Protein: CASSLVTRGEQYF.

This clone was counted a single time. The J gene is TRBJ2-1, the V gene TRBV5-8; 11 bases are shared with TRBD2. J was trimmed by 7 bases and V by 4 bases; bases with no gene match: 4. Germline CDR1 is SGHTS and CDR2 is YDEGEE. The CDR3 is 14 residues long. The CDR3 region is CASSVLAGVNEQFF. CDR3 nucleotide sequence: TGTGCCAGCAGCGTACTAGCGGGAGTTAATGAGCAGTTCTTC.

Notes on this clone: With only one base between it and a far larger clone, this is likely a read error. CDR3: CASSDRENQPQHF. DNA of the CDR3: TGTGCCAGCAGTGACAGGGAGAATCAGCCCCAGCATTTT. This chain links TRBV6-1 with TRBJ1-5; perhaps TRBD1 as D (5 bases). The V gene's germline CDR1 is MNHNS and CDR2 SASEGT. The CDR3 spans 13 residues. Trimming stripped 3 bases from V and 4 bases from J, with 7 bases between.

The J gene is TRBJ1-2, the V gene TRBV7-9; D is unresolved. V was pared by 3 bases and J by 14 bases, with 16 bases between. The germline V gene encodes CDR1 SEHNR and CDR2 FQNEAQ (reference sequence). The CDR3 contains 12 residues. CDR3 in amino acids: CASSLSDLHQTF. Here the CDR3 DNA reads TGTGCCAGCAGCTTGTCCGATCTCCACCAGACCTTC. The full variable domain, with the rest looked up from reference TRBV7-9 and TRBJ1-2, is DTGVSQNPRHKITKRGQNVTFRCDPISEHNRLYWYRQTLGQGPEFLTYFQNEAQLEKSRLLSDRFSAERPKGSFSTLEIQRTEQGDSAMYLCASSLSDLHQTFGSGTRLTVV.

The CDR3 spells CASSPGRRTGATDTQYF. The CDR3 DNA sequence: TGTGCCAGCAGCCCCGGGCGGCGGACAGGGGCAACAGATACGCAGTATTTT. The J gene is TRBJ2-3, the V gene TRBV7-9, with 9 bases lining up with TRBD1. The junction had 12 bases not matched to a gene; V was cut back by 5 bases and J by 3 bases. This CDR3 comprises 17 residues. Germline V gene lookup returns CDR1 SEHNR and CDR2 FQNEAQ (reference sequence).

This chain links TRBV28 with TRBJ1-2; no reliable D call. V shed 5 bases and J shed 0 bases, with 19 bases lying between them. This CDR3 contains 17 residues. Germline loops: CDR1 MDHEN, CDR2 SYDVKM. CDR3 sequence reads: CASSPPREASANYGYTF. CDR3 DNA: TGTGCCAGCAGTCCACCGAGGGAAGCATCCGCTAACTATGGCTACACCTTC.

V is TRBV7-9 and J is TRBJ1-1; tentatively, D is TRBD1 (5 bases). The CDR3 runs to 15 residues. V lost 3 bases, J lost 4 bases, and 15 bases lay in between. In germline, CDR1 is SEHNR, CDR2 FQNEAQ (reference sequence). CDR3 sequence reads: CASSFEVGTPTEAFF. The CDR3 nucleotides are TGTGCCAGCAGCTTTGAGGTTGGGACTCCCACTGAAGCTTTCTTT.

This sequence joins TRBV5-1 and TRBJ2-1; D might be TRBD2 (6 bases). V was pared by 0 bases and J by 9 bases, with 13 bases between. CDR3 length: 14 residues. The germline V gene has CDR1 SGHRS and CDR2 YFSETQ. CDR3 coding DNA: TGCGCCAGCAGCTTGGGACTAGGGGTTGGTGAGCAGTTCTTC. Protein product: CASSLGLGVGEQFF.

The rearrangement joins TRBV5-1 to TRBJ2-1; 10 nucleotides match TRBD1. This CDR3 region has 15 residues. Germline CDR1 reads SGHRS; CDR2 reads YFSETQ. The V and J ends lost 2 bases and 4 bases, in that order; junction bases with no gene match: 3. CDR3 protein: CASSLMDRGYNEQFF. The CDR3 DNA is TGCGCCAGCAGCTTAATGGACAGGGGGTACAATGAGCAGTTCTTC.

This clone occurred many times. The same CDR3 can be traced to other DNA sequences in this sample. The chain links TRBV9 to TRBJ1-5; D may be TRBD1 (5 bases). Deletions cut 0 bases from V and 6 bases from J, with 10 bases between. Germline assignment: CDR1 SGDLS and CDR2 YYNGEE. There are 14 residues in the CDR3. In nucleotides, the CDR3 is TGTGCCAGCAGCGTAGGTGGGGCAGGTCAGCCCCAGCATTTT. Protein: CASSVGGAGQPQHF.

The CDR3 loop reads CASSEDVTGNQPQHF. CDR3 sequence (DNA): TGTGCCAGCAGTGAAGACGTCACAGGCAATCAGCCCCAGCATTTT. The gene calls are TRBV6-7 and TRBJ1-5, with unresolved D. TRBV6-7 is flagged as an ORF with uncertain function. The CDR3 totals 15 residues. Deletions cut 5 bases from V and 2 bases from J, with 13 bases between.

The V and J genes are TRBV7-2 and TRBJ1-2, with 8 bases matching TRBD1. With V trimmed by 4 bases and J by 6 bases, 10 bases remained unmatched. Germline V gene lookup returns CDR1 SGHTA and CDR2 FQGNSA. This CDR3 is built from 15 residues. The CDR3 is CASSSQADRVHGYTF. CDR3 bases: TGTGCCAGCAGCTCCCAAGCGGACAGGGTGCATGGCTACACCTTC.

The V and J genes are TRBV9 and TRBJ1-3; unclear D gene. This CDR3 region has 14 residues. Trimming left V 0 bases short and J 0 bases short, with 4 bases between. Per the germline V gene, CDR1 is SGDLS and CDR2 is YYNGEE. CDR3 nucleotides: TGTGCCAGCAGCGTAGACGGCTCTGGAAACACCATATATTTT. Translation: CASSVDGSGNTIYF.

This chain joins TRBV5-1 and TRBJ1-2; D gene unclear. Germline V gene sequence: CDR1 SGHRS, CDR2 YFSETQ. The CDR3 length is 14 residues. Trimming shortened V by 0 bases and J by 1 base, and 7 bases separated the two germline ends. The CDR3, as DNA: TGCGCCAGCAGCTTGGGCCCGGATAACTATGGCTACACCTTC. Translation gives CASSLGPDNYGYTF. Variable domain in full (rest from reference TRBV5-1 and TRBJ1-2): KAGVTQTPRYLIKTRGQQVTLSCSPISGHRSVSWYQQTPGQGLQFLFEYFSETQRNKGNFPGRFSGRQFSNSRSEMNVSTLELGDSALYLCASSLGPDNYGYTFGSGTRLTVV.

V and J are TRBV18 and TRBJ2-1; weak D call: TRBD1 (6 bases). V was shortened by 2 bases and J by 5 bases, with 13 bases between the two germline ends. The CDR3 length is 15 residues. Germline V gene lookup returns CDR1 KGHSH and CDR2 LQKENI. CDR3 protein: CASSPGSDRNNEQFF. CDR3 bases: TGTGCCAGCTCACCAGGGTCGGACAGAAACAATGAGCAGTTCTTC.

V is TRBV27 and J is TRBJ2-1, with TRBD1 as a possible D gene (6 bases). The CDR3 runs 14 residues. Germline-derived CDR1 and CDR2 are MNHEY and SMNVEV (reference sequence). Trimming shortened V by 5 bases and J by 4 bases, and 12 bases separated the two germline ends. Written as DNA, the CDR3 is TGTGCCAGCAGTACAGGGATCTCGTACAATGAGCAGTTCTTC. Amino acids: CASSTGISYNEQFF.

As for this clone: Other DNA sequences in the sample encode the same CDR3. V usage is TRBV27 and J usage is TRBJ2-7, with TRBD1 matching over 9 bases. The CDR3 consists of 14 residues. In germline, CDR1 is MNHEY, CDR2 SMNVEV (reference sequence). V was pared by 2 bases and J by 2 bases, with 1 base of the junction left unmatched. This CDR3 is CASSLGQGTYEQYF. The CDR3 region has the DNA TGTGCCAGCAGTTTAGGACAGGGGACCTACGAGCAGTACTTC.

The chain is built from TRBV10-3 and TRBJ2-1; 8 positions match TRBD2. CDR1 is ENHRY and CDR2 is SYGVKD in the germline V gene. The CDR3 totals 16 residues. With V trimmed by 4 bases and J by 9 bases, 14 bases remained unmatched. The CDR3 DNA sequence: TGTGCCATCAGTGCAGGAGGGGGACTAGAAGAGGGTGAGCAGTTCTTC. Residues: CAISAGGGLEEGEQFF.

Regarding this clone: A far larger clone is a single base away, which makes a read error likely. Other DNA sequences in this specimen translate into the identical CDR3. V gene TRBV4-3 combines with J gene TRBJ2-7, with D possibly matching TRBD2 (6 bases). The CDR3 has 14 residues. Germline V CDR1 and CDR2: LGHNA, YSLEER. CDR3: CASSQFAGPYEQYF. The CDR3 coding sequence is TGCGCCAGCAGCCAATTTGCGGGGCCCTACGAACAGTACTTC.

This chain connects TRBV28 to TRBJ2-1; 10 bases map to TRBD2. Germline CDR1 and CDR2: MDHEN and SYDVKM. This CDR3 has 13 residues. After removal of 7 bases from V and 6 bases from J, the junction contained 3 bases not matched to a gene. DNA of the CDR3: TGTGCCAGCACCCCTAGCGGGGGCAATGAGCAGTTCTTC. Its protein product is CASTPSGGNEQFF.

CDR3 residues: CASSQDLKGDTEAFF. CDR3 bases: TGCGCCAGCAGCCAAGATTTGAAGGGAGACACTGAAGCTTTCTTT. The V and J genes are TRBV4-3 and TRBJ1-1; D remains ambiguous. Trimming shortened V by 0 bases and J by 3 bases, and 11 bases separated the two germline ends. CDR1 and CDR2 from the germline V gene are LGHNA and YSLEER. The CDR3 runs to 15 residues.

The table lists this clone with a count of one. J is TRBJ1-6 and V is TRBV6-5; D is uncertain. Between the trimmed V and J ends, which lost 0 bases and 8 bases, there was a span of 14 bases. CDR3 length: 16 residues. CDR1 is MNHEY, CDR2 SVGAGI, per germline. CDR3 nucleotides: TGTGCCAGCAGTTACTCCGGCAGACTCGGGGATTCACCCCTCCACTTT. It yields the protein CASSYSGRLGDSPLHF.

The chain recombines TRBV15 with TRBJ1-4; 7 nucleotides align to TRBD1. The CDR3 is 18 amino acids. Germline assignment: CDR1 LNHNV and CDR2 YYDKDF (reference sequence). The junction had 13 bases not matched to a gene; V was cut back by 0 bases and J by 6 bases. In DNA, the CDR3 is TGTGCCACCAGCAGAGATCTTGAGGGGGCCCGGAGCGATGAAAAACTGTTTTTT. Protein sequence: CATSRDLEGARSDEKLFF.

CDR3 sequence reads: CASSLAGNRNEQFF. CDR3 nucleotides: TGTGCCAGCAGCTTAGCTGGGAATCGGAATGAGCAGTTCTTC. The chain employs TRBV11-2 and TRBJ2-1; D unresolved. This CDR3 contains 14 residues. Per germline, CDR1 SGHAT and CDR2 FQNNGV. V was cut by 1 base and J by 7 bases, with 11 bases left in between.

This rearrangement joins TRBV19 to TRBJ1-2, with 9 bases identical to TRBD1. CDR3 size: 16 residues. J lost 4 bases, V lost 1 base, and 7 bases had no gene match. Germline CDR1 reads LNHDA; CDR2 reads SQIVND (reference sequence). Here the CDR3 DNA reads TGTGCCAGTAGTATAGCTTGGGGACAGGGCGGCTATGGCTACACCTTC. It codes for CASSIAWGQGGYGYTF. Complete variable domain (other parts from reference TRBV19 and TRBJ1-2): DGGITQSPKYLFRKEGQNVTLSCEQNLNHDAMYWYRQDPGQGLRLIYYSQIVNDFQKGDIAEGYSVSREKKESFPLTVTSAQKNPTAFYLCASSIAWGQGGYGYTFGSGTRLTVV.

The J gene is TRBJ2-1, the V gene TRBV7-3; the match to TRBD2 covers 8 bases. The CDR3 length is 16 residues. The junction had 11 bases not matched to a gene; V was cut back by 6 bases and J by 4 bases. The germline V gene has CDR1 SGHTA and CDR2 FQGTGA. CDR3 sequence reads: CASSFNGLAPYNEQFF. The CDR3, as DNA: TGTGCCAGCAGTTTTAATGGACTAGCCCCATACAATGAGCAGTTCTTC.

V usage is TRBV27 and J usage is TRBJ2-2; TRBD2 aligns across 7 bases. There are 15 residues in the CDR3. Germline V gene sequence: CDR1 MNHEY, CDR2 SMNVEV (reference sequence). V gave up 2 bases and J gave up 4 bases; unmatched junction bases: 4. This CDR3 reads CASSLMAGVTGELFF. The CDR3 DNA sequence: TGTGCCAGCAGTTTAATGGCGGGAGTCACCGGGGAGCTGTTTTTT.